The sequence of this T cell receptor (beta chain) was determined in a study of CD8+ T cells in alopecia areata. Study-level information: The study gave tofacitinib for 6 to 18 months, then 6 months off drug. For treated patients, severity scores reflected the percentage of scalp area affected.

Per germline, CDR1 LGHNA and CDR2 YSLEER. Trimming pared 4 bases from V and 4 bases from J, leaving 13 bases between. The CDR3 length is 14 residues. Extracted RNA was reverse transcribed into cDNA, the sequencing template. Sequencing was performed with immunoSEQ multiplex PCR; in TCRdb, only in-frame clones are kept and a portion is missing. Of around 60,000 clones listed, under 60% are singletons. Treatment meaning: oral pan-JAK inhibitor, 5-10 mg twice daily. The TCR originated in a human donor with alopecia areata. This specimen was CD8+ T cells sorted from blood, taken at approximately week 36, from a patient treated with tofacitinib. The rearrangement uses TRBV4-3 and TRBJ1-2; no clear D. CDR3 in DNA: TGCGCCAGCAGCCCTTCTCCGGGGAGCTATGGCTACACCTTC. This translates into CASSPSPGSYGYTF.